A single sample is the source of the 27 T cell receptor beta chains below, sequenced in a study of beta chain features in type 1 diabetes. No antigens are known for them. General study points: TCRB CDR3s were moderately but significantly shorter in Type 1 diabetes patients in all four CD4+ subsets.

Expressed TCRB transcripts were sequenced because the isolated RNA had all been reverse transcribed beforehand. Profiled with immunoSEQ multiplex PCR; TCRdb holds only in-frame clones, not every one. This sample has some 240,000 clones, with 16% found just once. Sequenced sample: naive CD4+ T cells from blood. These receptor sequences come from a man aged 25-45 years with type 1 diabetes.

The genes are TRBV29-1 and TRBJ2-2; the D is unclear. Trimming removed 4 bases at V and 0 bases at J, with 9 bases between. The CDR3 consists of 14 residues. Germline V gene lookup returns CDR1 SQVTM and CDR2 ANQGSEA. The CDR3 loop reads CSVARTANTGELFF. The CDR3 DNA reads as TGCAGCGTTGCGAGAACAGCGAACACCGGGGAGCTGTTTTTT.

V gene TRBV18 combines with J gene TRBJ2-5, with D possibly matching TRBD2 (6 bases). The CDR3 loop spans 15 amino acids. Trimming cost V 3 bases and J 0 bases, with 11 bases left between them. Germline V gene sequence: CDR1 KGHSH, CDR2 LQKENI. CDR3 in amino acids: CASSPQAGNQETQYF. The DNA for the CDR3 is TGTGCCAGCTCACCTCAAGCGGGCAACCAAGAGACCCAGTACTTC.

This sequence joins TRBV30 and TRBJ1-1, with 7 bases that match TRBD1. V gave up 0 bases and J gave up 5 bases; unmatched junction bases: 15. The CDR3 is 17 amino acids. Germline CDR1 and CDR2: GTSNPN and SVGIG (reference sequence). CDR3 nucleotides: TGTGCCTGGAGTGTAAGAGGGGCCCCACAGGGGTGGACTGAAGCTTTCTTT. Translated, it gives CAWSVRGAPQGWTEAFF.

The V call is TRBV2, the J call TRBJ2-4; maybe TRBD1 (5 bases). From germline, CDR1 is SNHLY and CDR2 FYNNEI. V shed 7 bases and J shed 2 bases, with 12 bases lying between them. The CDR3 has 14 amino acids. The CDR3 DNA sequence: TGTGCCAGCACCCCAGGGCTCTCCAAAAACATTCAGTACTTC. Protein: CASTPGLSKNIQYF. The full variable domain, with the rest looked up from reference TRBV2 and TRBJ2-4, is EPEVTQTPSHQVTQMGQEVILRCVPISNHLYFYWYRQILGQKVEFLVSFYNNEISEKSEIFDDQFSVERPDGSNFTLKIRSTKLEDSAMYFCASTPGLSKNIQYFGAGTRLSVL.

This clone was counted only a few times. The chain joins TRBV30 to TRBJ1-2; 7 nucleotides align to TRBD1. This CDR3 contains 14 residues. In germline, CDR1 is GTSNPN, CDR2 SVGIG (reference sequence). V lost 0 bases, J lost 8 bases, and 9 bases stayed unmatched. The chain's CDR3 is CAWSVWTGPRGYTF. CDR3 in DNA: TGTGCCTGGAGTGTTTGGACAGGCCCGCGGGGCTACACCTTC.

The rearrangement uses TRBV29-1 and TRBJ2-5, with 10 bases that match TRBD2. Germline values: CDR1 SQVTM, CDR2 ANQGSEA. The V gene end was trimmed by 1 base and the J gene end by 5 bases; junction bases not matched to a gene: 1. This CDR3 spans 13 amino acids. This CDR3 is CSVEASGSETQYF. DNA for the CDR3: TGCAGCGTTGAAGCTAGCGGGAGTGAGACCCAGTACTTC.

The chain employs TRBV11-3 and TRBJ2-3; TRBD1 might be the D (6 bases). This CDR3 is 13 amino acids long. Trimming took 4 bases from V and 3 from J, leaving 8 bases between them. Germline CDR1 reads SGHNT; CDR2 reads YENEEA. CDR3 nucleotide sequence: TGTGCCAGCAGCTCGCAGGGGACAGATACGCAGTATTTT. Translating gives CASSSQGTDTQYF.

This rearrangement joins TRBV29-1 to TRBJ2-7, with 8 bases aligning to TRBD2. V was pared by 4 bases and J by 4 bases, with 9 bases of the junction left unmatched. CDR1 is SQVTM and CDR2 is ANQGSEA in the germline V gene. The CDR3 length is 14 residues. The CDR3 spells CSVVVSGVGYEQYF. The CDR3 region has the DNA TGCAGCGTTGTCGTTAGCGGGGTCGGATACGAGCAGTACTTC.

The gene calls are TRBV7-7 and TRBJ2-1; no firm D call. This CDR3 is built from 13 residues. CDR1 is SSHAT and CDR2 is FNYEAQ in the germline V gene (reference sequence). V was cut by 5 bases and J by 5 bases, with 10 bases left in between. CDR3 sequence reads: CASSPPTHNEQFF. CDR3 bases: TGTGCCAGCAGCCCACCCACACACAATGAGCAGTTCTTC.

The V and J genes are TRBV14 and TRBJ1-1, with 11 bases that match TRBD1. The CDR3 consists of 15 residues. Germline CDR1 SGHDN, CDR2 FVKESK. The V segment lost 2 bases and the J segment 5 bases; nucleotides outside the gene matches: 4. The CDR3 region is CASSQRTGGGTEAFF. Here the CDR3 DNA reads TGTGCCAGCAGCCAAAGGACAGGGGGCGGAACTGAAGCTTTCTTT.

This clone was seen only once. The V gene is TRBV6-5, the J gene TRBJ2-7; either TRBD1 or TRBD2 may supply D (5 bases each). Germline loops: CDR1 MNHEY, CDR2 SVGAGI. The V end was cut by 5 bases, the J end by 0 bases, with 14 bases between. The CDR3 totals 15 residues. CDR3 protein: CASSRDGISSYEQYF. In DNA, the CDR3 is TGTGCCAGCAGTCGGGACGGAATCAGCTCCTACGAGCAGTACTTC.

This clone was seen a few times. CDR3 in DNA: TGCAGCGCCCGGCCAGGGAGCTCCTACGAGCAGTACTTC. It translates to CSARPGSSYEQYF. The chain links TRBV29-1 to TRBJ2-7; D may match TRBD1 or TRBD2 (5 bases each). Germline V lookup: CDR1 SQVTM, CDR2 ANQGSEA. The CDR3 spans 13 residues. V was trimmed by 7 bases and J by 0 bases, leaving 13 bases between them.

The V gene is TRBV29-1, the J gene TRBJ1-2; TRBD1 is a possible D gene (5 bases). V lost 4 bases, J lost 4 bases, and 7 bases lay in between. CDR3 length: 11 amino acids. Germline lookup yields CDR1 SQVTM and CDR2 ANQGSEA. CDR3 region: CSVAGPYGYTF. The CDR3 region has the DNA TGCAGCGTTGCGGGACCCTATGGCTACACCTTC.

This chain connects TRBV4-3 to TRBJ1-3; D call uncertain. The germline V gene encodes CDR1 LGHNA and CDR2 YSLEER. The CDR3 extends over 13 amino acids. The ends were cut back, 4 bases at V and 4 bases at J, with 8 bases in the middle. This chain's CDR3 is CASSRNQGNTIYF. The CDR3 DNA is TGCGCCAGCAGCCGAAACCAGGGAAACACCATATATTTT.

This clone was counted only a few times. The chain uses TRBV29-1 and TRBJ2-3, with 10 bases aligning to TRBD1. The length of the CDR3 is 15 residues. Germline CDR1 is SQVTM and CDR2 is ANQGSEA. The V gene end was trimmed by 4 bases and the J gene end by 3 bases; junction bases not matched to a gene: 7. In DNA form, the CDR3 reads TGCAGCGTTGTAACCCCGGGACAGGGGACAGATACGCAGTATTTT. Translation gives CSVVTPGQGTDTQYF.

This clone was counted only a few times. The gene calls are TRBV7-8 and TRBJ2-7; 9 nucleotides line up with TRBD1. From germline, CDR1 is SGHVS and CDR2 FQNEAQ. This CDR3 is built from 15 residues. V lost 0 bases to trimming and J lost 3 bases; unmatched junction nucleotides: 3. For the CDR3, the DNA is TGTGCCAGCAGCTTAGCCCCGGGACAGGGCTACGAGCAGTACTTC. Translation gives CASSLAPGQGYEQYF.

The CDR3, as DNA: TGTGCCAGCAGCCTAGGACATTCAGATACGCAGTATTTT. It yields the protein CASSLGHSDTQYF. The genes are TRBV7-8 and TRBJ2-3; a weak D match, TRBD1 (5 bases). Germline V CDR1 and CDR2: SGHVS, FQNEAQ. Between the trimmed V and J ends, which lost 5 bases and 4 bases, there was a span of 10 bases. CDR3 length equals 13 residues.

The sample holds a few counts of this clone. The chain couples TRBV20-1 to TRBJ1-1, with 8 bases matching TRBD1. V lost 4 bases and J lost 6; bases outside the gene matches: 1. Germline CDR1 is DFQATT and CDR2 is SNEGSKA (reference sequence). The CDR3 runs 11 residues. This chain's CDR3 is CSATGGPEAFF. The CDR3 bases are TGCAGTGCTACAGGGGGCCCTGAAGCTTTCTTT.

This clone has just a few counts. This rearrangement joins TRBV10-3 to TRBJ2-1; 8 bases align to TRBD1. After removal of 10 bases from V and 0 bases from J, the junction contained 11 bases not matched to a gene. CDR1 is ENHRY and CDR2 is SYGVKD in the germline V gene. The CDR3 has 16 residues. CDR3 coding DNA: TGTGCCACGGATCCGGGACAGGAGAGCTCCTACAATGAGCAGTTCTTC. The encoded protein is CATDPGQESSYNEQFF.

This clone showed up just a few times. This chain connects TRBV10-2 to TRBJ1-5; D call uncertain. Germline loops: CDR1 WSHSY, CDR2 SAAADI. The V end was cut by 3 bases, the J end by 6 bases, with 3 bases between. The CDR3 totals 11 residues. The CDR3 bases are TGCGCCAGCAGTGATGGTCAGCCCCAGCATTTT. Translation: CASSDGQPQHF.

This clone was seen more than once but under ten times. The gene calls are TRBV7-2 and TRBJ1-4, with D uncertain. Germline V CDR1 and CDR2: SGHTA, FQGNSA. V shed 1 base and J shed 7 bases, with 10 bases lying between them. The CDR3 loop spans 14 amino acids. DNA for the CDR3: TGTGCCAGCAGCTTAGGATTCCATAGTGAAAAACTGTTTTTT. Translating it yields CASSLGFHSEKLFF.

The CDR3 DNA sequence: TGTGCCAGCCTGGCCGAGACTAGCAATCAGCCCCAGCATTTT. Protein sequence: CASLAETSNQPQHF. The chain is built from TRBV2 and TRBJ1-5, with D unresolved. This CDR3 is built from 14 residues. Per germline, CDR1 SNHLY and CDR2 FYNNEI. V was cut by 8 bases and J by 0 bases, with 11 bases left in between.

This sequence joins TRBV30 and TRBJ2-1, with 7 bases aligning to TRBD2. This CDR3 has 12 amino acids. J was trimmed by 10 bases and V by 1 base; bases with no gene match: 4. Germline V CDR1 and CDR2: GTSNPN, SVGIG (reference sequence). The CDR3 is CAWSESGKEQFF. The CDR3 nucleotides read TGTGCCTGGAGTGAGAGCGGGAAAGAGCAGTTCTTC.

This clone was seen more than once but under ten times. This chain links TRBV4-1 with TRBJ2-2, with 8 positions matching TRBD2. Germline V gene data show CDR1 as MGHRA and CDR2 as YSYEKL. The CDR3 length is 14 residues. Losses at the gene ends were 7 bases for V and 5 bases for J; bases not matched to a gene: 6. This CDR3 reads CASMAGGRTGELFF. CDR3 nucleotides: TGCGCCAGCATGGCGGGGGGCAGGACCGGGGAGCTGTTTTTT.

The V and J genes are TRBV4-3 and TRBJ2-5, with D tentatively TRBD2 (6 bases). The CDR3 covers 15 residues. V gave up 4 bases and J gave up 5 bases, with 17 bases separating them. Germline V gene data show CDR1 as LGHNA and CDR2 as YSLEER. In DNA, the CDR3 is TGCGCCAGCAGCCGGGCGGGGAGGCCAGGGGAGACCCAGTACTTC. It specifies CASSRAGRPGETQYF.

In its sample, this clone was seen a few times. The chain has TRBV14 and TRBJ2-5; D unclear. The germline CDR1 and CDR2 sequences are SGHDN and FVKESK. The V end was cut by 5 bases, the J end by 5 bases, with 9 bases between. The CDR3 spans 12 residues. The chain's CDR3 is CASSSSWETQYF. The CDR3 DNA follows: TGTGCCAGCAGCTCCTCTTGGGAGACCCAGTACTTC.

Remarks on this clone: The junction and the germline gene differ at one end; a read error may be behind it. The CDR3 DNA reads as TGTGCCAGCAGAGGGACAGGGAGCCGCGAGGTGACCTTT. This sequence encodes CASRGTGSREVTF. The V call is TRBV25-1, the J call TRBJ1-1, with 9 bases lining up with TRBD1. The germline CDR1 and CDR2 sequences are MGHDK and SYGVNS. The CDR3 extends over 13 amino acids.